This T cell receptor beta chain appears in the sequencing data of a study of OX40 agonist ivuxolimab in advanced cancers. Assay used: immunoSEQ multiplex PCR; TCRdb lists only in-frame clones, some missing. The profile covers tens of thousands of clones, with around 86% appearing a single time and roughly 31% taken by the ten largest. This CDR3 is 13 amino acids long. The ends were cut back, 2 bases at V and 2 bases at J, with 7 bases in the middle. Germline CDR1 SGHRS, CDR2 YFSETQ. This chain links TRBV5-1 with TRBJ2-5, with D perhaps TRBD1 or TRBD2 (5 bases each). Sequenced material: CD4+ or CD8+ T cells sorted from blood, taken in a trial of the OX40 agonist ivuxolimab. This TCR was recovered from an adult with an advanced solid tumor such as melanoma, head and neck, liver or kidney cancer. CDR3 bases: TGCGCCAGCAGCTTTGGGGGTCAAGAGACCCAGTACTTC. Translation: CASSFGGQETQYF.